The 13 T cell receptor beta chains below all came from one sample that was sequenced in a study of cytomegalovirus exposure and HLA in healthy donors. With 60 Vbeta and 13 Jbeta primers, the PCR was carried out. Some clones are missing from TCRdb's copy, which holds only in-frame ones; the method was immunoSEQ multiplex PCR. This table has 55,000 to 75,000 clones, 70% to 85% appearing once. The source material was PBMCs. The source of these receptors is a human donor in good health.

This rearrangement joins TRBV10-3 to TRBJ1-1; no definite D call. The germline V gene has CDR1 ENHRY and CDR2 SYGVKD. V was clipped by 3 bases and J by 4 bases, with 9 bases between them. CDR3 length: 13 amino acids. The CDR3 coding sequence is TGTGCCATCAGTGACTTGGAGTTCACTGAAGCTTTCTTT. As protein: CAISDLEFTEAFF.

This chain uses TRBV28 with TRBJ1-4; D gene unclear. The CDR3 length is 11 residues. The germline CDR1 and CDR2 sequences are MDHEN and SYDVKM. V lost 8 bases and J 9 bases, leaving 10 bases between the germline ends. For the CDR3, the DNA is TGTGCCAGCGGCCCATCGAAAAAACTGTTTTTT. This translates into CASGPSKKLFF.

The rearrangement links TRBV9 to TRBJ1-1; 7 bases are shared with TRBD1. V trimming: 2 bases; J trimming: 3 bases; junction bases outside the gene matches: 7. Germline loops: CDR1 SGDLS, CDR2 YYNGEE. The CDR3 length is 15 residues. CDR3 in amino acids: CASSVSTGRHTEAFF. CDR3 bases: TGTGCCAGCAGCGTCTCGACAGGGCGGCACACTGAAGCTTTCTTT.

This clone has only one observation. This chain connects TRBV5-1 to TRBJ2-2, with 9 bases matching TRBD1. The CDR3 has 15 residues. Germline V gene lookup returns CDR1 SGHRS and CDR2 YFSETQ. The ends lost 2 bases at V and 6 bases at J; junction bases unmatched: 5. DNA for the CDR3: TGCGCCAGCAGCTTAGGGACAGGGTCCCCCGGGGAGCTGTTTTTT. As protein: CASSLGTGSPGELFF. The full variable domain, rest sourced from reference TRBV5-1 and TRBJ2-2, is KAGVTQTPRYLIKTRGQQVTLSCSPISGHRSVSWYQQTPGQGLQFLFEYFSETQRNKGNFPGRFSGRQFSNSRSEMNVSTLELGDSALYLCASSLGTGSPGELFFGEGSRLTVL.

In its sample, this clone was seen a few times. The V gene is TRBV28, the J gene TRBJ1-2; TRBD1 might be the D (6 bases). Deletions cut 4 bases from V and 3 bases from J, with 12 bases between. Germline V gene lookup returns CDR1 MDHEN and CDR2 SYDVKM. CDR3 length: 14 amino acids. CDR3 in amino acids: CASSSDGGYYGYTF. The CDR3 DNA follows: TGTGCCAGCAGTTCTGATGGGGGCTACTATGGCTACACCTTC.

This clone was recorded many times. The V call is TRBV6-5, the J call TRBJ2-5; D possibly corresponds to TRBD1 (6 bases). CDR1 is MNHEY, CDR2 SVGAGI, per germline. The V end lost 2 bases, the J end lost 0 bases, and 7 bases lay between the germline ends. CDR3 length: 14 residues. The CDR3 bases are TGTGCCAGCAGTTACGGACAGAACCAAGAGACCCAGTACTTC. It encodes CASSYGQNQETQYF.

The chain employs TRBV6-5 and TRBJ2-7, with 7 bases identical to TRBD1. V trimming: 7 bases; J trimming: 6 bases; junction bases outside the gene matches: 9. This CDR3 spans 13 amino acids. Per the germline V gene, CDR1 is MNHEY and CDR2 is SVGAGI. In nucleotides, the CDR3 is TGTGCCAGCAAACGCCCTACAGGGGCCGAGCAGTACTTC. Translation: CASKRPTGAEQYF.

The V and J genes are TRBV13 and TRBJ2-7; 7 bases agree with TRBD1. Germline values: CDR1 PRHDT, CDR2 FYEKMQ (reference sequence). Trimming took 5 bases from V and 2 from J; bases not matched to a gene: 15. The CDR3 contains 17 residues. The CDR3 here is CASSTSPTGTVPYEQYF. The CDR3, as DNA: TGTGCCAGCAGCACGAGCCCCACCGGGACAGTGCCCTACGAGCAGTACTTC.

The DNA for the CDR3 is TGCGCCAGCAGCTTGGCTACCTCCGGGGAGACCCAGTACTTC. Protein product: CASSLATSGETQYF. The chain joins TRBV5-1 to TRBJ2-5; D is uncertain. The CDR3 consists of 14 residues. CDR1 is SGHRS, CDR2 YFSETQ, per germline. V gave up 0 bases and J gave up 5 bases, with 11 bases separating them.

The chain joins TRBV6-1 to TRBJ2-7; 9 bases fit TRBD1. V lost 10 bases to trimming and J lost 7 bases; unmatched junction nucleotides: 11. This CDR3 has 13 amino acids. The V gene's germline CDR1 is MNHNS and CDR2 SASEGT. This chain's CDR3 is CATFLQGAREQYF. Written as DNA, the CDR3 is TGTGCCACCTTTTTACAGGGGGCCCGGGAGCAGTACTTC.

The V gene is TRBV27, the J gene TRBJ2-5, with 10 bases matching TRBD2. The CDR3 spans 15 residues. Per germline, CDR1 MNHEY and CDR2 SMNVEV (reference sequence). Losses at the gene ends were 5 bases for V and 5 bases for J; bases not matched to a gene: 8. CDR3 protein: CASSPGSGRAETQYF. The CDR3 region has the DNA TGTGCCAGCAGTCCCGGAAGCGGGAGGGCGGAGACCCAGTACTTC.

The chain links TRBV5-1 to TRBJ1-1, with TRBD1 matching 7 bases. CDR1 and CDR2 from the germline V gene are SGHRS and YFSETQ. J was trimmed by 0 bases and V by 5 bases; bases with no gene match: 4. This CDR3 comprises 14 residues. CDR3 amino acids: CASSAGQLNTEAFF. DNA for the CDR3: TGCGCCAGCAGTGCGGGACAGCTGAACACTGAAGCTTTCTTT.

The V gene is TRBV6-5, the J gene TRBJ2-7, with 11 bases that match TRBD2. V was pared by 2 bases and J by 7 bases, with 7 bases of the junction left unmatched. In germline, CDR1 is MNHEY, CDR2 SVGAGI. This CDR3 is 15 amino acids long. This CDR3 reads CASSYRASGRWEQYF. CDR3 bases: TGTGCCAGCAGTTACAGGGCTAGCGGGAGGTGGGAGCAGTACTTC.